The rows below give T cell receptor beta chains drawn from one sample of a study of T cells in Graves' hyperthyroidism and ophthalmopathy. TCRdb redid the calling of the multiplex PCR reads with MiXCR, one entry per CDR3 protein. This table has around 350,000 distinct CDR3 sequences, approximately 14% appearing once. Material for sequencing was blood. The receptor source for this set is a young woman with Graves' hyperthyroidism that later progressed to Graves' ophthalmopathy. The CDR3 runs from the conserved cysteine through the conserved F or W. A D gene is named only where the DNA matches it firmly. Clone size is not always given. Where it is, it says once, few, many or a class for expanded clones.

v_gene,len,abundance,d_gene,j_gene,CDR3nt,CDR3aa
TRBV4-1,15,once,.,TRBJ1-5,TGCGCCAGCAGCCAAGTTCAAAATAGCAATCAGCCCCAGCATTTT,CASSQVQNSNQPQHF
TRBV9,14,few,.,TRBJ1-1,TGTGCCAGCAGCGTACACGGGGGCGGCACTGAAGCTTTCTTT,CASSVHGGGTEAFF
TRBV6-1,16,many,TRBD2,TRBJ2-3,TGTGCCAGCAGCCCCGGGGGGAGCAGTAGCACAGATACGCAGTATTTT,CASSPGGSSSTDTQYF
TRBV7-9,15,many,.,TRBJ1-3,TGTGCCAGCGAACCCGGCTACAGCTCTGGAAACACCATATATTTT,CASEPGYSSGNTIYF
TRBV27,16,.,TRBD1,TRBJ2-1,TGTGCCAGCAGTTTATCGAGGGTACAGGGGTCTCAAGGGCAGTTCTTC,CASSLSRVQGSQGQFF
TRBV18,16,.,.,TRBJ1-1,TGTGCCAGCTCACCTAGGGCAGGCCGAGGGAACACTGAAGCTTTCTTT,CASSPRAGRGNTEAFF
TRBV27,13,few,.,TRBJ2-5,TGTGCCAGCAGTTTATTTCCGAGTAGTCTGTCGTACTTC,CASSLFPSSLSYF
TRBV10-3,15,many,TRBD1,TRBJ1-2,TGTGCCATCAGCCCCACAGGGGGCGCGGAGTATGGCTACACCTTC,CAISPTGGAEYGYTF
TRBV10-3,13,many,.,TRBJ2-2,TGTGCCATCAGTGACAGCGTTACCGGGGAGCTGTTTTTT,CAISDSVTGELFF
TRBV10-3,14,.,TRBD1,TRBJ2-1,TGTGCCATCAATGTAGGACAGGCAACCAATGAGCAGTTCTTC,CAINVGQATNEQFF
TRBV28,17,many,.,TRBJ1-1,TGTGCCAGCAGTTGGTCCTGGGTAGCCAGGGAGAACACTGAAGCTTTCTTT,CASSWSWVARENTEAFF
TRBV20-1,16,.,.,TRBJ2-1,TGCAGTGCTTGGGGGTCTAGCACTAAAGGCAGCAATGAGCAGTTCTTC,CSAWGSSTKGSNEQFF
TRBV13,16,many,TRBD2,TRBJ2-7,TGTGCCAGCAGCTCCCTAGCGGGAGGTGCTAGCCACGAGCAGTACTTC,CASSSLAGGASHEQYF
TRBV10-2,13,.,.,TRBJ1-5,TGCGCCAGCAGTGAAAATAGCAATCAGCCCCAGCATTTT,CASSENSNQPQHF
TRBV13,14,.,TRBD1,TRBJ1-1,TGTGCCAGCAGCTTGGGACAGGGAGCAACCGAAGGTTTCTTT,CASSLGQGATEGFF
TRBV28,16,.,TRBD2,TRBJ2-5,TGTGCCAGCAGTTCCACGTGGGGGGGGTACCAAGAGACCCAGTACTTC,CASSSTWGGYQETQYF
TRBV6-1,15,few,.,TRBJ1-3,TGTGCCAGCAGACCCGAGGGCAGGCGTCGAAACACCATATATTTT,CASRPEGRRRNTIYF
TRBV12-3/TRBV12-4,12,many,.,TRBJ1-1,TGTGCCAGCAGTTTTAGGCGGACTGAAGCTTTCTTT,CASSFRRTEAFF
TRBV29-1,15,.,TRBD1,TRBJ1-1,TGCAGCGTGAAACGGACAGGGATGATGAACACTGAAGCTTTCTTT,CSVKRTGMMNTEAFF
TRBV18,14,many,.,TRBJ1-1,TGTGCCAGCTCACCACAGGACCTGAACACTGAAGCTTTCTTT,CASSPQDLNTEAFF
TRBV11-2,15,.,TRBD1,TRBJ1-6,TGTGCCAGCAGCTTTGACAGGGGGGTCAATTCACCCCTCCACTTT,CASSFDRGVNSPLHF
TRBV28,15,many,.,TRBJ2-7,TGTGCCACCACGGGACTCCGGGGACGAGGGGGCGAGCAGTACTTC,CATTGLRGRGGEQYF
TRBV20-1,13,many,.,TRBJ2-5,TGCAGTGCTAGCCCCAGGGCGGGAGAGACCCAGTACTTC,CSASPRAGETQYF
TRBV18,13,many,.,TRBJ1-2,TGTGCCAGCTCACCACTCGGGACGCATGGCTACACCTTC,CASSPLGTHGYTF
TRBV27,13,few,.,TRBJ1-6,TGTGCCAGCAGTCGGTTAGGGAGTTCACCCCTCCACTTT,CASSRLGSSPLHF